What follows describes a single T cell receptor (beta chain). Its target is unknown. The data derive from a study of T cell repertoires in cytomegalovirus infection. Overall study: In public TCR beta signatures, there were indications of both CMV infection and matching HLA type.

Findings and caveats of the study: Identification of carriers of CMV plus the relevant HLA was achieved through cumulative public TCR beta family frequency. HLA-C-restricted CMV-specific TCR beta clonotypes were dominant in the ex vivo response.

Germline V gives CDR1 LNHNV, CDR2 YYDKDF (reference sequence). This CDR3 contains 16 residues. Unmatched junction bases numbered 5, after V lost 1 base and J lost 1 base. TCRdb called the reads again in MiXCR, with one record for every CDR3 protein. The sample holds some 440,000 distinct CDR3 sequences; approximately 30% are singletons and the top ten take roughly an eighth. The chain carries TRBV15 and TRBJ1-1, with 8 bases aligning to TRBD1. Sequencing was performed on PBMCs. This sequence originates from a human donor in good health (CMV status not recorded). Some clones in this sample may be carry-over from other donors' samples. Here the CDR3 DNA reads TGTGCCACCAGCAGAGCTTCCGGGACAGGGAACACTGAAGCTTTCTTT. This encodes CATSRASGTGNTEAFF.